A single T cell receptor beta chain is shown here with its context. Its antigen remains unknown. It was by quantitative 5'-RACE with molecular barcodes that TCR beta libraries were made. TCRdb fed the 5' RACE reads into MiXCR, producing one record per CDR3 protein. Among some 800,000 distinct CDR3 sequences, approximately 10% were seen once, and the ten largest hold 0.51%. The CDR3 runs 12 residues. V shed 3 bases and J shed 8 bases, with 8 bases lying between them. The germline gives CDR1 KGHSH, CDR2 LQKENI. This sample is part of a study of CD8 T cells in ankylosing spondylitis. The study, taken as a whole, reports: Earlier authors reported some of these motif variants in reactive arthritis synovial fluid and blood. In peripheral blood, disease-linked CD8+ clones occurred at relatively low frequencies. What seemed typical of ankylosing spondylitis blood was a TCR beta motif built from eight highly homologous variants. According to the report, clones linked to the disease were significantly enriched in matched synovial fluid samples taken from ankylosing spondylitis patients.

V gene TRBV18 combines with J gene TRBJ2-1; D is uncertain. This TCR was recovered from a male donor with ankylosing spondylitis. Source material: blood, either unsorted or a sorted T cell fraction (not recorded which). The CDR3 nucleotides are TGTGCCAGCTCACCCTTCTTCGATGAGCAGTTCTTC. It codes for CASSPFFDEQFF.